The rows below give T cell receptor beta chains drawn from one sample of a study of identical twins. TCRdb itself ran the 5' RACE reads through MiXCR, one entry per CDR3 protein. The profile shows 1.5 million to 2 million distinct CDR3 sequences, about 31% of them singletons. Specimen: cord blood. The origin of the receptors is a newborn girl in good health. Each CDR3 is given with its conserved first and last residue. The D gene is left open where the match is weak. For some rows the clone size is stated as once, few or many, or as a class when expanded; others skip it.

V: TRBV18; size: .; J: TRBJ2-7; length: 15; D: .; DNA: TGTGCCAGCTCACCAATTCCTCGAGCGAAGCATGAGCAGTACTTC; CDR3: CASSPIPRAKHEQYF
V: TRBV29-1; size: many; J: TRBJ2-7; length: 13; D: TRBD2; DNA: TGCAGCGTTTCAGCGGGAGGTCCCTACGAGCAGTACTTC; CDR3: CSVSAGGPYEQYF
V: TRBV24-1; size: few; J: TRBJ2-3; length: 13; D: .; DNA: TGTGCCACCCAGAGCCGGAGAGGGGCGAGGCAGTATTTT; CDR3: CATQSRRGARQYF
V: TRBV29-1; size: few; J: TRBJ1-5; length: 13; D: .; DNA: TGCAGCGTTGAGGACAGCCCTAATCAGCCCCAGCATTTT; CDR3: CSVEDSPNQPQHF
V: TRBV30; size: few; J: TRBJ1-2; length: 12; D: .; DNA: TGTGCCTGGAGTGTCAGAAACTATGGCTACACCTTC; CDR3: CAWSVRNYGYTF
V: TRBV7-9; size: .; J: TRBJ2-7; length: 15; D: .; DNA: TGTGCCAGCAGCTTAGGTGAGGCGGTTACCTACGAGCAGTACTTC; CDR3: CASSLGEAVTYEQYF
V: TRBV27; size: .; J: TRBJ2-1; length: 17; D: .; DNA: TGTGCCAGCAGTTGGGTCTTTCGGGGGGCCCCCCACAATGAGCAGTTCTTC; CDR3: CASSWVFRGAPHNEQFF
V: TRBV7-2; size: .; J: TRBJ2-1; length: 16; D: TRBD2; DNA: TGTGCCAGCAGCTCCCAGCGGGGGCCCTCCTACAATGAGCAGTTCTTC; CDR3: CASSSQRGPSYNEQFF
V: TRBV3-1; size: many; J: TRBJ1-2; length: 14; D: TRBD1; DNA: TGTGCCAGCAGCCAAACAGGGGACGGCTATGGCTACACCTTC; CDR3: CASSQTGDGYGYTF
V: TRBV28; size: few; J: TRBJ1-1; length: 13; D: .; DNA: TGTGCCAGCAGCCTAGGGGACCACACTGAAGCTTTCTTT; CDR3: CASSLGDHTEAFF
V: TRBV24-1; size: once; J: TRBJ2-7; length: 15; D: .; DNA: TGTGCCACCAGTGATTTAGAAGGGGGTCTATACGAGCAGTACTTC; CDR3: CATSDLEGGLYEQYF
V: TRBV11-3; size: few; J: TRBJ2-1; length: 13; D: .; DNA: TGTGCCAGCAGCTTAGAAAGTGGCGGTGAGCAGTTCTTC; CDR3: CASSLESGGEQFF
V: TRBV12-3/TRBV12-4; size: many; J: TRBJ2-1; length: 13; D: .; DNA: TGTGCCAGCAGTTTAGCCCCCCCCAATGAGCAGTTCTTC; CDR3: CASSLAPPNEQFF
V: TRBV29-1; size: many; J: TRBJ2-5; length: 14; D: TRBD2; DNA: TGCAGCGTTGAAGATCAGGCTAGCGGGGAGACCCAGTACTTC; CDR3: CSVEDQASGETQYF
V: TRBV20-1; size: .; J: TRBJ1-5; length: 12; D: TRBD1; DNA: TGCATTGCCCACCGACAGGGTCAGCCCCAGCATTTT; CDR3: CIAHRQGQPQHF
V: TRBV27; size: .; J: TRBJ1-5; length: 14; D: .; DNA: TGTGCCAGCAGTTTAACCAGTCTCAATCAGCCCCAGCATTTT; CDR3: CASSLTSLNQPQHF
V: TRBV20-1; size: few; J: TRBJ2-5; length: 15; D: .; DNA: TGCAGTGCTAGAGAAGTAGCGGACAGCCAAGAGACCCAGTACTTC; CDR3: CSAREVADSQETQYF
V: TRBV7-8; size: few; J: TRBJ1-2; length: 16; D: .; DNA: TGTGCCAGCAGCTTAAGTGAGGCAGGGGTAAACTATGGCTACACCTTC; CDR3: CASSLSEAGVNYGYTF
V: TRBV24-1; size: .; J: TRBJ2-1; length: 16; D: TRBD1; DNA: TGTGCCACCAGTGATTCTCCAGGGGGCTCCTACAATGAGCAGTTCTTC; CDR3: CATSDSPGGSYNEQFF
V: TRBV10-1; size: few; J: TRBJ2-3; length: 16; D: TRBD2; DNA: TGCGCCAGCAGTGATCCAAGCGGGGCAAGCACAGATACGCAGTATTTT; CDR3: CASSDPSGASTDTQYF
V: TRBV28; size: few; J: TRBJ2-5; length: 14; D: .; DNA: TGTGCCAGCACCCGCAGTTTGTACCAAGAGACCCAGTACTTC; CDR3: CASTRSLYQETQYF
V: TRBV5-1; size: many; J: TRBJ2-7; length: 15; D: .; DNA: TGCGCCAGCAGCCTAAACACAGGGGAGGCCTACGAGCAGTACTTC; CDR3: CASSLNTGEAYEQYF
V: TRBV5-1; size: few; J: TRBJ1-1; length: 17; D: .; DNA: TGCGCCAGCAGCTATTCTGACGCAGGGGCACTGAACACTGAAGCTTTCTTT; CDR3: CASSYSDAGALNTEAFF
V: TRBV6-6; size: .; J: TRBJ2-5; length: 13; D: .; DNA: TGTGCCAGCAGTTGGGCCTCCAGGGAGACCCAGTACTTC; CDR3: CASSWASRETQYF
V: TRBV28; size: .; J: TRBJ2-7; length: 13; D: .; DNA: TGTGCCAGCAGTCGTGGACAGTCCTACGAGCGGTACTTC; CDR3: CASSRGQSYERYF
V: TRBV7-2; size: few; J: TRBJ1-2; length: 15; D: .; DNA: TGTGCCAGCAGCTTAGCGCGTGGCAGCACCTATGGCTACACCTTC; CDR3: CASSLARGSTYGYTF
V: TRBV28; size: .; J: TRBJ1-2; length: 12; D: .; DNA: TGTGCCAGCAAGGGCAGTAACTATGGCTACACCTTC; CDR3: CASKGSNYGYTF
V: TRBV5-1; size: .; J: TRBJ2-7; length: 16; D: TRBD1; DNA: TGCGCCAGCAGCTTGGACCAGGGGGCGTTGGCCTGCGAGCAGTACTTC; CDR3: CASSLDQGALACEQYF
V: TRBV5-1; size: few; J: TRBJ1-4; length: 13; D: .; DNA: TGCGCCAGCAGCTCGAGGACTGATGAAAAACTGTTTTTT; CDR3: CASSSRTDEKLFF
V: TRBV6-1; size: few; J: TRBJ1-2; length: 13; D: .; DNA: TGTGCCAGCAGTGAAAACGGGGCGAATGGCTACACCTTC; CDR3: CASSENGANGYTF
V: TRBV27; size: .; J: TRBJ1-2; length: 15; D: .; DNA: TGTGCCAGCAGTTTATCTCGAGGGCCCTTCCTCGGCTACACCTTC; CDR3: CASSLSRGPFLGYTF
V: TRBV27; size: .; J: TRBJ1-1; length: 15; D: TRBD1; DNA: TGTGCCAGCAGTTTCCTCAGGGGGCAAGGGACTGAAGCTTTCTTT; CDR3: CASSFLRGQGTEAFF
V: TRBV2; size: .; J: TRBJ2-3; length: 16; D: .; DNA: TGTGCCAGCAGGGTACCCGCCGGGGGGCAGGCAGATACGCAGTATTTT; CDR3: CASRVPAGGQADTQYF
V: TRBV5-1; size: few; J: TRBJ2-5; length: 16; D: TRBD1; DNA: TGCGCCAGCAGCTTGGGAACAGGGGCCGCCCAAGAGACCCAGTACTTC; CDR3: CASSLGTGAAQETQYF
V: TRBV20-1; size: .; J: TRBJ2-5; length: 14; D: TRBD2; DNA: TGCAGTGCTAGAGGGGGACTAGCTTTAGAGACCCAGTACTTC; CDR3: CSARGGLALETQYF
V: TRBV5-1; size: few; J: TRBJ2-2; length: 15; D: .; DNA: TGCGCCAGCAGCTTGGCCCTCGGGGACACCGGGGAGCTGTTTTTT; CDR3: CASSLALGDTGELFF
V: TRBV10-3; size: many; J: TRBJ2-3; length: 16; D: TRBD2; DNA: TGTGCCATCAGGGACCCGACTAGCTGGTTCACAGATACGCAGTATTTT; CDR3: CAIRDPTSWFTDTQYF
V: TRBV5-1; size: many; J: TRBJ2-7; length: 13; D: .; DNA: TGCGCCAGCAGCTCGGACTTATCCTACGAGCAGTACTTC; CDR3: CASSSDLSYEQYF
V: TRBV9; size: few; J: TRBJ1-2; length: 14; D: .; DNA: TGTGCCAGCAGCGTAGAAGGGGTGCCCTATGGCTACACCTTC; CDR3: CASSVEGVPYGYTF
V: TRBV10-3; size: .; J: TRBJ2-1; length: 17; D: .; DNA: TGTGCCATCAAGGGGGGCCGTAGCGGACTCTCCTACAATGAGCAGTTCTTC; CDR3: CAIKGGRSGLSYNEQFF
V: TRBV7-2; size: .; J: TRBJ2-3; length: 12; D: .; DNA: TGTGCCAGCAGACCTAATGCTGGGGGGCAGTATTTT; CDR3: CASRPNAGGQYF